This T cell receptor beta chain was found in a study of regulatory T cells in long-lasting Graves disease. This clonotype has more than one count but fewer than ten. The time point here: newly diagnosed GD, antithyroid drugs for less than 3 months. Generation of the TCR library employed RNA extracted from PBMCs. Libraries of TCR beta came from iRepertoire HTBI primers plus Arm-PCR of CDR3 regions. TCRdb redid the calling of the multiplex PCR reads with MiXCR, one entry per CDR3 protein. The data show approximately 360,000 distinct CDR3 sequences, roughly 10% seen once. Trimming stripped 7 bases from V and 3 bases from J, with 10 bases between. The CDR3 totals 13 residues. Germline V gives CDR1 MDHEN, CDR2 SYDVKM. The same sample was also studied in work on T cells in Graves' hyperthyroidism and ophthalmopathy.

V gene TRBV28 combines with J gene TRBJ2-1, with a possible D match to TRBD2 (5 bases). The clonotype was recovered from a young woman with Graves disease. Sequencing was performed on peripheral blood mononuclear cells (PBMCs), taken at new diagnosis, from a patient treated with antithyroid drugs. The CDR3 loop is CASNKRDYNEQFF. The CDR3 DNA follows: TGTGCCAGCAACAAACGGGACTACAATGAGCAGTTCTTC.